This is a list of T cell receptor beta chains from one sample in a study of blood T cells in healthy people across ages. TCRdb passed the 5' RACE reads through MiXCR, listing each CDR3 protein once. The data show 500,000 to 700,000 distinct CDR3 sequences, less than 35% seen once. The specimen was blood. The receptors were sampled from a woman over 75 in good health. CDR3s include the opening cysteine and the closing phenylalanine or tryptophan. D genes are given only for firm matches. Rows give clone size only sometimes, using once, few, many, or a class for an expanded clone.

v_gene: TRBV7-9
len: 11
j_gene: TRBJ2-7
abundance: -
d_gene: -
CDR3nt: TGTGCCAGCAGCCAGATGGGCGAGCAGTACTTC
CDR3aa: CASSQMGEQYF

v_gene: TRBV9
len: 16
j_gene: TRBJ2-2
abundance: -
d_gene: -
CDR3nt: TGTGCCAGCAGCGTAGACACAGGGCTGAACACCGGGGAGCTGTTTTTT
CDR3aa: CASSVDTGLNTGELFF

v_gene: TRBV4-1
len: 15
j_gene: TRBJ1-5
abundance: few
d_gene: -
CDR3nt: TGCGCCAGCAGCCCCGATTCCGGGACACGGCAGCCCCAGCATTTT
CDR3aa: CASSPDSGTRQPQHF

v_gene: TRBV7-9
len: 16
j_gene: TRBJ2-1
abundance: -
d_gene: -
CDR3nt: TGTGCCAGCAGCTTAATCGGGAATAGCTCCTACAATGAGCAGTTCTTC
CDR3aa: CASSLIGNSSYNEQFF

v_gene: TRBV20-1
len: 15
j_gene: TRBJ2-3
abundance: many
d_gene: TRBD1
CDR3nt: TGCAGTGCTATTCCGGGACAGAGGAGCACAGATACGCAGTATTTT
CDR3aa: CSAIPGQRSTDTQYF

v_gene: TRBV11-2
len: 13
j_gene: TRBJ2-2
abundance: -
d_gene: -
CDR3nt: TGTGCCAGCAGCCCCCGCAATAGGGGGGAGCTGTTTTTT
CDR3aa: CASSPRNRGELFF

v_gene: TRBV7-3
len: 14
j_gene: TRBJ2-1
abundance: few
d_gene: TRBD1
CDR3nt: TGTGCCAGCATGACCGGGACAGGGTCGAATGAGCAGTTCTTC
CDR3aa: CASMTGTGSNEQFF

v_gene: TRBV3-1
len: 14
j_gene: TRBJ1-1
abundance: -
d_gene: -
CDR3nt: TGTGCCAGCAGCCTTCCTTGGGGGCACACTGAAGCTTTCTTT
CDR3aa: CASSLPWGHTEAFF

v_gene: TRBV6-1
len: 16
j_gene: TRBJ1-3
abundance: -
d_gene: -
CDR3nt: TGTGCCAGCAGTGAGGTCAGCCCGGGGTCTGGAAACACCATATATTTT
CDR3aa: CASSEVSPGSGNTIYF

v_gene: TRBV6-1
len: 14
j_gene: TRBJ2-6
abundance: many
d_gene: -
CDR3nt: TGTGCCACCCTCTGGGGCTCTGGGGCCAACGTCCTGACTTTC
CDR3aa: CATLWGSGANVLTF

v_gene: TRBV7-8
len: 15
j_gene: TRBJ2-2
abundance: -
d_gene: -
CDR3nt: TGTGCCAGCAGCTTAAGTTCGGCGGGGAGGGGGGAGCTGTTTTTT
CDR3aa: CASSLSSAGRGELFF

v_gene: TRBV20-1
len: 13
j_gene: TRBJ1-4
abundance: few
d_gene: -
CDR3nt: TGCAGTGCTACAGGGTTAATGCGCGAAAAACGGTTTTTT
CDR3aa: CSATGLMREKRFF